These 16 T cell receptor beta chains were sequenced from one sample in a study of T cell changes during pregnancy in multiple sclerosis. Profiling relied on immunoSEQ multiplex PCR, and the TCRdb table lists in-frame clones only, not all of them. The sample carries 70,000 to 80,000 clones, roughly 93% recorded once. The sequencing used peripheral blood, collected in the first trimester of pregnancy. Receptors were obtained from a female donor with multiple sclerosis, enrolled in a pregnancy study.

CDR3 sequence reads: CASSLGPKMNTEAFF. In nucleotides, the CDR3 is TGTGCCAGCAGTTTAGGCCCGAAGATGAACACTGAAGCTTTCTTT. V is TRBV27 and J is TRBJ1-1; D not resolved. Trimming stripped 2 bases from V and 0 bases from J, with 10 bases between. The CDR3 sequence is 15 residues long. Germline lookup yields CDR1 MNHEY and CDR2 SMNVEV (reference sequence).

The chain recombines TRBV28 with TRBJ2-7; TRBD2 matches 7 bases. Germline lookup yields CDR1 MDHEN and CDR2 SYDVKM. This CDR3 contains 12 residues. After removal of 2 bases from V and 7 bases from J, the junction contained 2 bases not matched to a gene. The CDR3, as DNA: TGTGCCAGCAGTTTACAAGCGGGGGAGCAGTACTTC. Amino acids: CASSLQAGEQYF.

V is TRBV6-1 and J is TRBJ2-6; D is unresolved. This CDR3 is 17 amino acids long. Germline V gene data show CDR1 as MNHNS and CDR2 as SASEGT. The V gene lost 3 bases and the J gene lost 0 bases, with 12 bases spanning the gap. CDR3 coding DNA: TGTGCCAGCAGTGAGTGGGCCCCGAACTCTGGGGCCAACGTCCTGACTTTC. It specifies CASSEWAPNSGANVLTF.

This chain uses TRBV7-7 with TRBJ2-2, with 8 bases identical to TRBD1. CDR1 is SSHAT and CDR2 is FNYEAQ in the germline V gene (reference sequence). The CDR3 totals 15 residues. V trimming: 4 bases; J trimming: 4 bases; junction bases outside the gene matches: 5. The DNA for the CDR3 is TGTGCCAGCAGCTGGGACAGGCCCCCCACCGGGGAGCTGTTTTTT. As protein: CASSWDRPPTGELFF.

This chain connects TRBV7-9 to TRBJ2-5, with D unclear. The CDR3 totals 12 residues. V lost 6 bases to trimming and J lost 5 bases, with 10 bases between them. Germline assignment: CDR1 SEHNR and CDR2 FQNEAQ (reference sequence). This CDR3 is CASSLPGETQYF. CDR3 coding DNA: TGTGCCAGCAGTCTACCGGGTGAGACCCAGTACTTC.

V is TRBV5-1 and J is TRBJ2-7, with D unresolved. The CDR3 is made up of 14 amino acids. The V gene's germline CDR1 is SGHRS and CDR2 YFSETQ. Between the trimmed V and J ends, which lost 0 bases and 0 bases, there was a span of 7 bases. The DNA of the CDR3 is TGCGCCAGCAGCTTGGCCGGGTCCTCCTACGAGCAGTACTTC. It is translated as CASSLAGSSYEQYF. Full variable domain (outside the CDR3, taken from reference TRBV5-1 and TRBJ2-7): KAGVTQTPRYLIKTRGQQVTLSCSPISGHRSVSWYQQTPGQGLQFLFEYFSETQRNKGNFPGRFSGRQFSNSRSEMNVSTLELGDSALYLCASSLAGSSYEQYFGPGTRLTVT.

With regard to this clone: Compared with germline, one end of the junction differs, possibly owing to a read error. CDR3 nucleotide sequence: TGTGCCAGCAGTGAAGGCAGACGGGTAGGAGCTGTCTTC. This sequence encodes CASSEGRRVGAVF. V gene TRBV2 combines with J gene TRBJ1-2, with no clear D. Germline V gives CDR1 SNHLY, CDR2 FYNNEI. This CDR3 has 13 amino acids.

V and J are TRBV7-6 and TRBJ2-7, with 9 bases identical to TRBD2. Germline values: CDR1 SGHVS, CDR2 FNYEAQ. There are 13 residues in the CDR3. Trimming took 5 bases from V and 5 from J; bases not matched to a gene: 4. For the CDR3, the DNA is TGTGCCAGCAGCACACGGACTAGCGACGAGCAGTACTTC. Amino acids: CASSTRTSDEQYF.

The V call is TRBV28, the J call TRBJ2-7, with D possibly matching TRBD2 (5 bases). The CDR3 consists of 15 residues. Trimming left V 3 bases short and J 6 bases short, with 18 bases between. Germline CDR1 MDHEN, CDR2 SYDVKM. The CDR3 loop is CASSFFRGIRIEQYF. The CDR3 nucleotides read TGTGCCAGCAGTTTCTTCAGAGGGATACGGATCGAGCAGTACTTC.

The genes are TRBV7-9 and TRBJ2-5, with 7 bases aligning to TRBD1. The CDR3 is 17 amino acids. Germline V CDR1 and CDR2: SEHNR, FQNEAQ (reference sequence). Trimming took 7 bases from V and 3 from J; bases not matched to a gene: 17. CDR3 nucleotides: TGTGCCAGCACCTATAACCTTTGGACAGGAATTAAAGAGACCCAGTACTTC. Its translation is CASTYNLWTGIKETQYF. Combining the CDR3 with reference TRBV7-9 and TRBJ2-5 gives the whole variable domain DTGVSQNPRHKITKRGQNVTFRCDPISEHNRLYWYRQTLGQGPEFLTYFQNEAQLEKSRLLSDRFSAERPKGSFSTLEIQRTEQGDSAMYLCASTYNLWTGIKETQYFGPGTRLLVL.

The V gene is TRBV25-1, the J gene TRBJ2-2; D not certain. Germline values: CDR1 MGHDK, CDR2 SYGVNS. V was clipped by 6 bases and J by 4 bases, with 6 bases between them. The length of the CDR3 is 12 residues. In DNA form, the CDR3 reads TGTGCCAGCAGAGGAGTCACCGGGGAGCTGTTTTTT. This codes for CASRGVTGELFF.

The chain joins TRBV11-2 to TRBJ2-7; TRBD2 matches 15 bases. CDR3 size: 17 residues. CDR1 is SGHAT and CDR2 is FQNNGV in the germline V gene. With V trimmed by 7 bases and J by 0 bases, 7 bases remained unmatched. CDR3 coding DNA: TGTGCCAGCATGCGGACTAGCGGGGGGGCCAGCTCCTACGAGCAGTACTTC. Translated: CASMRTSGGASSYEQYF.

The rearrangement joins TRBV7-2 to TRBJ1-6; TRBD1 agrees at 7 bases. The CDR3 runs to 16 residues. Germline V gene sequence: CDR1 SGHTA, CDR2 FQGNSA. V was pared by 5 bases and J by 1 base, with 5 bases of the junction left unmatched. The CDR3 DNA reads TGTGCCAGCAGCACCACAGGGGCATCCTATAATTCACCCCTCCACTTT. Its translation: CASSTTGASYNSPLHF. Full variable domain (remainder filled in from reference TRBV7-2 and TRBJ1-6): GAGVSQSPSNKVTEKGKDVELRCDPISGHTALYWYRQSLGQGLEFLIYFQGNSAPDKSGLPSDRFSAERTGGSVSTLTIQRTQQEDSAVYLCASSTTGASYNSPLHFGNGTRLTVT.

The V gene is TRBV18, the J gene TRBJ2-1, with D possibly matching TRBD2 (7 bases). V dropped 0 bases and J dropped 6 bases, with 12 bases sitting between them. Germline V gives CDR1 KGHSH, CDR2 LQKENI. This CDR3 spans 15 amino acids. In nucleotides, the CDR3 is TGTGCCAGCTCACCACCGGGGGGGCGGACCAATGAGCAGTTCTTC. This encodes CASSPPGGRTNEQFF. Full variable domain (outside the CDR3, taken from reference TRBV18 and TRBJ2-1): NAGVMQNPRHLVRRRGQEARLRCSPMKGHSHVYWYRQLPEEGLKFMVYLQKENIIDESGMPKERFSAEFPKEGPSILRIQQVVRGDSAAYFCASSPPGGRTNEQFFGPGTRLTVL.

J is TRBJ2-7 and V is TRBV29-1; 9 nucleotides line up with TRBD1. CDR1 is SQVTM and CDR2 is ANQGSEA in the germline V gene. This CDR3 contains 15 residues. The V segment lost 6 bases and the J segment 2 bases; nucleotides outside the gene matches: 11. CDR3 sequence (DNA): TGCAGCGTGGCCGTGGGACAGGGTTTCACCTACGAGCAGTACTTC. Protein product: CSVAVGQGFTYEQYF.

Only one count was recorded for this clone. The gene calls are TRBV5-1 and TRBJ2-7, with 11 bases identical to TRBD2. The CDR3 spans 17 residues. The V and J ends lost 4 bases and 0 bases, in that order; junction bases with no gene match: 9. The germline V gene encodes CDR1 SGHRS and CDR2 YFSETQ. Here the CDR3 DNA reads TGCGCCAGCAGCCCACCGGGACTAGCGGATAGCTCCTACGAGCAGTACTTC. This sequence encodes CASSPPGLADSSYEQYF.